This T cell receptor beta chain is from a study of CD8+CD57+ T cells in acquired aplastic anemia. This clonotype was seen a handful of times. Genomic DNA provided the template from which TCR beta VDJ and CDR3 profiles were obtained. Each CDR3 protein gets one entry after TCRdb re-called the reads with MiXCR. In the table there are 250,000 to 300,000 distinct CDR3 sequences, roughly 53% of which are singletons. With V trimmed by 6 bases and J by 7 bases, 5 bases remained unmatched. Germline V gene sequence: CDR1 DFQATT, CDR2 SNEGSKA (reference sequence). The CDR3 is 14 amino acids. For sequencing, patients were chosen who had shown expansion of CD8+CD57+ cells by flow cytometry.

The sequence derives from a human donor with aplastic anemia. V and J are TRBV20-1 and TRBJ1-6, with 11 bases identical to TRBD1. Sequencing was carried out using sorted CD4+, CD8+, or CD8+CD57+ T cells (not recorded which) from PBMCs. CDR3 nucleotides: TGCAGTGCGGCCGGGACAGGGGGGAATTCACCCCTCCACTTT. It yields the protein CSAAGTGGNSPLHF.